This TCR beta chain was sequenced during a study of brain T cells in children with intractable seizures. TCRdb's table, derived via immunoSEQ multiplex PCR, lists solely in-frame clones and lacks some. The table shows 300,000 to 400,000 clones, with over 90% occurring only once. The time point here: blood from clinic visit 5 months post-surgery; TSC patient then seizure free. Only cases whose brain tissue showed the highest T cell transcript signatures were sequenced. At least one anti-epileptic drug was given before surgery. The CDR3 is 16 amino acids. The ends lost 5 bases at V and 0 bases at J; junction bases unmatched: 7. CDR1 ENHRY and CDR2 SYGVKD come from the germline V gene.

Here the sequenced sample was peripheral blood, taken less than 6 months after surgery. This sequence originates from a boy under three years old with tuberous sclerosis and intractable seizures. The chain recombines TRBV10-3 with TRBJ2-3; TRBD1 matches 8 bases. DNA of the CDR3: TGTGCCATCAGTTCGACAAGGACAGGGAGCACAGATACGCAGTATTTT. As protein: CAISSTRTGSTDTQYF.